A single sample gave rise to the 6 T cell receptor beta chains below, sequenced in a study of blood T cell repertoires in COVID-19. Data came from immunoSEQ multiplex PCR; TCRdb stores just in-frame clones and leaves some out. The sample includes about 94,000 clones, 80% to 85% of them seen just once. The sequenced sample was peripheral blood. These receptors all come from a man in his 60s with acute or convalescent COVID-19.

The rearrangement uses TRBV27 and TRBJ2-7, with 12 positions matching TRBD1. Unmatched junction bases numbered 14, after V lost 8 bases and J lost 6 bases. CDR3 size: 16 residues. Germline V CDR1 and CDR2: MNHEY, SMNVEV (reference sequence). The CDR3 here is CASGGVGQGATGEQYF. The CDR3 region has the DNA TGTGCCAGCGGAGGAGTGGGACAGGGGGCTACTGGCGAGCAGTACTTC.

The J gene is TRBJ2-1, the V gene TRBV10-3, with D perhaps TRBD1 (5 bases). Trimming shortened V by 6 bases and J by 2 bases, and 8 bases separated the two germline ends. In germline, CDR1 is ENHRY, CDR2 SYGVKD. CDR3 size: 13 residues. CDR3 protein: CAIRQDPYNEQFF. The CDR3 DNA is TGTGCCATCAGACAGGATCCCTACAATGAGCAGTTCTTC.

The V call is TRBV24-1, the J call TRBJ2-1; 12 bases map to TRBD2. The germline V gene encodes CDR1 KGHDR and CDR2 SFDVKD. Unmatched junction bases numbered 15, after V lost 2 bases and J lost 8 bases. CDR3 size: 19 residues. This chain's CDR3 is CATSDSAVASGGASYEQFF. The CDR3 nucleotides read TGTGCCACCAGTGATTCGGCAGTTGCTAGCGGGGGGGCCTCGTATGAGCAGTTCTTC.

The V and J genes are TRBV10-3 and TRBJ2-1; 12 positions agree with TRBD1. The V and J ends lost 4 bases and 6 bases, in that order; junction bases with no gene match: 4. CDR1 and CDR2 (germline): ENHRY, SYGVKD. CDR3 length: 15 residues. CDR3 coding DNA: TGTGCCATCAGTGTCGAGGGACAGGGGGCCAATGAGCAGTTCTTC. Its protein is CAISVEGQGANEQFF.

The chain couples TRBV5-8 to TRBJ1-5, with 7 bases identical to TRBD1. The length of the CDR3 is 16 residues. The ends lost 4 bases at V and 8 bases at J; junction bases unmatched: 15. Germline CDR1 and CDR2: SGHTS and YDEGEE. Here the CDR3 reads CASSPHETGNEEPQHF. The CDR3 bases are TGTGCCAGCAGCCCACATGAGACAGGGAACGAGGAGCCCCAGCATTTT.

The chain combines TRBV7-2 with TRBJ2-6; maybe TRBD2 (6 bases). Per germline, CDR1 SGHTA and CDR2 FQGNSA. The V end lost 5 bases, the J end lost 0 bases, and 14 bases lay between the germline ends. The CDR3 sequence is 17 residues long. The CDR3, as DNA: TGTGCCAGCAGCCTCCGGGAGATGAGCTCTGGGGCCAACGTCCTGACTTTC. Translating it yields CASSLREMSSGANVLTF.